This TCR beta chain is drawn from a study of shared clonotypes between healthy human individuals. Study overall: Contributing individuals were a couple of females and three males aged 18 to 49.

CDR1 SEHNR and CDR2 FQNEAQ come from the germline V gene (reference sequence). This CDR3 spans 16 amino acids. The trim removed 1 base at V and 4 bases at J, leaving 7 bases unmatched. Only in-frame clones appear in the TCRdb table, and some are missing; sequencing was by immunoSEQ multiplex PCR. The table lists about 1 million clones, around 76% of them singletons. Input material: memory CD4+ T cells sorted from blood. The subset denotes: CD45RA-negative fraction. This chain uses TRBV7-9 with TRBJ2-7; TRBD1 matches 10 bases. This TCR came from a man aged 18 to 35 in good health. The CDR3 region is CASSLVALDRGYEQYF. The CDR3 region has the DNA TGTGCCAGCAGCTTAGTTGCGTTGGACAGGGGGTACGAGCAGTACTTC.